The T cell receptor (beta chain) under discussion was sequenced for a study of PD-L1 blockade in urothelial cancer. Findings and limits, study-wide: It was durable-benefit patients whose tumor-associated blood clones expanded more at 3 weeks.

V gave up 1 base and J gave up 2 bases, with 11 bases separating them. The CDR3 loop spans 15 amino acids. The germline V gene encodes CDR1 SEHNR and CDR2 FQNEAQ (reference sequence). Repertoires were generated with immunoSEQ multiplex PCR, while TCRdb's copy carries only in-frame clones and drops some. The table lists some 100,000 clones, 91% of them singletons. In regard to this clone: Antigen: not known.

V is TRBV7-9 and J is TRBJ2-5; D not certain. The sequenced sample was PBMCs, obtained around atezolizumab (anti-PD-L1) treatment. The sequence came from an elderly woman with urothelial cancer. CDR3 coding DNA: TGTGCCAGCAGCTTAGTCGGCGACTCTCAAGAGACCCAGTACTTC. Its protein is CASSLVGDSQETQYF.